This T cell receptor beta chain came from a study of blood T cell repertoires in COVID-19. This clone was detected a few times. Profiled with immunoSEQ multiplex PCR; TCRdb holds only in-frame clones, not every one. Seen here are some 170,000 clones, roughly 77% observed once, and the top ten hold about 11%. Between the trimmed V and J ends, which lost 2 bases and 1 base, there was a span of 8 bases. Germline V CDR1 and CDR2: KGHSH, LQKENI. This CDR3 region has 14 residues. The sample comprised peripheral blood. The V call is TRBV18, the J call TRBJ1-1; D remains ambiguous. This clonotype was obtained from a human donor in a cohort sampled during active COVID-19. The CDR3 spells CASSPIGRNTEAFF. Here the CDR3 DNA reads TGTGCCAGCTCACCAATTGGGCGGAACACTGAAGCTTTCTTT.